This TCR beta chain emerged from a study of blood T cell repertoires in COVID-19. Study as a whole: Some COVID-19 samples were acute and others convalescent; all came from the United States, Italy and Spain. PBMCs, B-cell-depleted T cells, or T cells provided the cDNA or gDNA that made up the material.

Study processing details: For nucleated cells, counts were estimated from reference gene primer amplification. The protocol was immunoSEQ multiplex PCR, while the TCRdb copy is restricted to in-frame clones and leaves out a portion. V, J and clone size are taken as reported in that table, and D and trimming were inferred from the DNA itself. The table lists 55,000 to 75,000 clones, approximately 89% of them singletons. Sequenced material: peripheral blood. The receptor comes from a man aged 60-69 years with acute or convalescent COVID-19.

CDR3: CASSPLGQLNEKLFF. As DNA, the CDR3 is TGTGCCAGCTCACCCCTGGGACAGTTAAATGAAAAACTGTTTTTT. The J gene is TRBJ1-4, the V gene TRBV18; TRBD1 matches at 7 bases. Germline CDR1 is KGHSH and CDR2 is LQKENI. V lost 3 bases, J lost 5 bases, and 6 bases stayed unmatched. The CDR3 length is 15 residues.